This entry lists 27 T cell receptor beta chains sequenced from one sample in a study of T-cell memory formation after mild COVID-19 listed by TCRdb under 2021. Libraries came from 5' RACE. Sequencing relied on an Illumina NovaSeq 6000. The public reads were quality trimmed at Q25 with fastp and then assembled into clones with MiXCR by TCRdb, keeping productive beta chains. CDR3 protein duplicates are merged, each entry listing the most common genes and DNA. This sample has fewer than 500,000 distinct CDR3 sequences in its table, and 25% of those were observed once. Of the sample, roughly an eighth is held by the ten largest clones. Specimen: PBMCs or a T cell subset sorted from them (not recorded which). These receptors were taken from an adult woman who had mild COVID-19 (a few samples of this study predate the infection). The sample titles of this study are shuffled in the database, so cell type and time point are left out; the donor was told from shared clones.

The chain carries TRBV27 and TRBJ1-1; possible D gene TRBD1, 5 bases. Trimming took 0 bases from V and 4 from J, leaving 15 bases between them. The germline V gene encodes CDR1 MNHEY and CDR2 SMNVEV (reference sequence). The CDR3 consists of 16 residues. The CDR3 sequence: CASSLSAYPGATEAFF. The CDR3, as DNA: TGTGCCAGCAGTTTATCGGCCTACCCTGGGGCCACTGAAGCTTTCTTT.

The chain recombines TRBV29-1 with TRBJ2-3; weak D call: TRBD1 (5 bases). Trimming took 1 base from V and 3 from J, leaving 17 bases between them. This CDR3 comprises 16 residues. CDR1 is SQVTM and CDR2 is ANQGSEA in the germline V gene. The CDR3 nucleotides read TGCAGCGTTGAAGGGGGCGACGGTTCTAGGACAGATACGCAGTATTTT. Residues: CSVEGGDGSRTDTQYF.

The V and J genes are TRBV7-3 and TRBJ1-1; D uncertain. Germline V CDR1 and CDR2: SGHTA, FQGTGA. The CDR3 loop spans 14 amino acids. Trimming took off 2 bases at V and 0 bases at J, with 7 bases between the two ends. Here the CDR3 DNA reads TGTGCCAGCAGCTTAGAGGGTCTGAACACTGAAGCTTTCTTT. Its protein product is CASSLEGLNTEAFF.

This clonotype was counted only a few times. V is TRBV5-1 and J is TRBJ2-7, with 7 bases aligning to TRBD1. The germline gives CDR1 SGHRS, CDR2 YFSETQ. The J segment lost 4 bases and the V segment lost 0 bases, leaving 7 bases of the junction unmatched. This CDR3 is built from 15 residues. The CDR3 loop reads CASSLEGGSGYEQYF. The CDR3 nucleotides are TGCGCCAGCAGCTTGGAAGGGGGCTCGGGTTACGAGCAGTACTTC.

This clonotype was found a few times. V gene TRBV5-1 combines with J gene TRBJ2-3; 16 positions agree with TRBD2. The V and J ends lost 0 bases and 3 bases, in that order; junction bases with no gene match: 1. The length of the CDR3 is 17 residues. CDR1 and CDR2 (germline): SGHRS, YFSETQ. CDR3 region: CASSLEGLAGGTDTQYF. The CDR3 coding sequence is TGCGCCAGCAGCTTGGAGGGACTAGCGGGAGGGACAGATACGCAGTATTTT. The full variable domain, completed using reference TRBV5-1 and TRBJ2-3, is KAGVTQTPRYLIKTRGQQVTLSCSPISGHRSVSWYQQTPGQGLQFLFEYFSETQRNKGNFPGRFSGRQFSNSRSEMNVSTLELGDSALYLCASSLEGLAGGTDTQYFGPGTRLTVL.

This clonotype was detected a few times. This chain connects TRBV4-2 to TRBJ2-5; D might be TRBD1 (5 bases). The CDR3 sequence is 14 residues long. V dropped 1 base and J dropped 5 bases, with 11 bases sitting between them. In germline, CDR1 is LGHNA, CDR2 YNFKEQ. The CDR3 bases are TGTGCCAGCAGCCAAGCAGGGAAGTCGGAGACCCAGTACTTC. It encodes CASSQAGKSETQYF.

V usage is TRBV7-2 and J usage is TRBJ2-2; D not resolved. Looked up from germline, CDR1 is SGHTA and CDR2 is FQGNSA. V gave up 2 bases and J gave up 0 bases, with 10 bases separating them. This CDR3 region has 16 residues. This CDR3 is CASSLRSQPNTGELFF. CDR3 bases: TGTGCCAGCAGCTTAAGATCACAGCCGAACACCGGGGAGCTGTTTTTT. The full variable domain, with the rest looked up from reference TRBV7-2 and TRBJ2-2, is GAGVSQSPSNKVTEKGKDVELRCDPISGHTALYWYRQSLGQGLEFLIYFQGNSAPDKSGLPSDRFSAERTGGSVSTLTIQRTQQEDSAVYLCASSLRSQPNTGELFFGEGSRLTVL.

V gene TRBV7-2 combines with J gene TRBJ2-2, with TRBD2 matching over 11 bases. Trimming removed 3 bases from V and 6 bases from J; junction bases left unmatched: 3. Per the germline V gene, CDR1 is SGHTA and CDR2 is FQGNSA. CDR3 size: 15 residues. The chain's CDR3 is CASSLVLAGAGELFF. The CDR3 DNA follows: TGTGCCAGCAGCTTGGTACTAGCGGGGGCCGGGGAGCTGTTTTTT.

This clonotype was seen ten or more times. V usage is TRBV12-3 or TRBV12-4 and J usage is TRBJ2-3; D remains unclear. V was shortened by 7 bases and J by 2 bases, with 13 bases between the two germline ends. This CDR3 is 14 amino acids long. In DNA, the CDR3 is TGTGCCAGCACGCCAGCCTTTCCCACAGATACGCAGTATTTT. Translating it yields CASTPAFPTDTQYF.

This clonotype was recorded once. V is TRBV20-1 and J is TRBJ1-1; D might be TRBD1 (5 bases). In germline, CDR1 is DFQATT, CDR2 SNEGSKA (reference sequence). The V end lost 3 bases, the J end lost 1 base, and 9 bases lay between the germline ends. The CDR3 totals 13 residues. The CDR3 coding sequence is TGCAGTGCTAGGGACAAACAGAACACTGAAGCTTTCTTT. This codes for CSARDKQNTEAFF.

This clonotype has a handful of counts. This chain connects TRBV6-5 to TRBJ2-2; 9 nucleotides line up with TRBD1. This CDR3 is 16 amino acids long. The germline V gene has CDR1 MNHEY and CDR2 SVGAGI. J lost 3 bases, V lost 5 bases, and 7 bases had no gene match. In nucleotides, the CDR3 is TGTGCCAGCAGTCCCACAGGGGGCGCGGACACCGGGGAGCTGTTTTTT. Protein: CASSPTGGADTGELFF.

This clonotype came up a few times. This chain's CDR3 is CASSIDGSSYEQYF. Here the CDR3 DNA reads TGTGCCAGTAGTATAGATGGGTCCTCCTACGAGCAGTACTTC. The chain recombines TRBV19 with TRBJ2-7; no clear D gene. Germline lookup yields CDR1 LNHDA and CDR2 SQIVND (reference sequence). CDR3 length: 14 amino acids. Trimming stripped 0 bases from V and 0 bases from J, with 6 bases between.

The genes are TRBV15 and TRBJ1-5, with D hard to call. From germline, CDR1 is LNHNV and CDR2 YYDKDF (reference sequence). Trimming took 0 bases from V and 10 from J, leaving 10 bases between them. The CDR3 contains 13 residues. For the CDR3, the DNA is TGTGCCACCAGCAGAGACGAGGGAAGACCCCAGCATTTT. This translates into CATSRDEGRPQHF.

The chain uses TRBV12-3 or TRBV12-4 and TRBJ1-2; D remains unclear. CDR3 length: 14 residues. The germline V and J ends were trimmed by 3 bases and 4 bases, with 12 bases remaining between them. The CDR3 DNA sequence: TGTGCCAGCAGTTTCCGGTCGATGCTCTATGGCTACACCTTC. Residues: CASSFRSMLYGYTF.

This clonotype was seen only a few times. This chain uses TRBV29-1 with TRBJ2-7; TRBD1 aligns across 8 bases. V was pared by 5 bases and J by 3 bases, with 9 bases of the junction left unmatched. Per the germline V gene, CDR1 is SQVTM and CDR2 is ANQGSEA. The CDR3 contains 14 residues. CDR3 region: CSVQRQGSLYEQYF. CDR3 bases: TGCAGCGTTCAACGACAGGGGTCACTCTACGAGCAGTACTTC.

The chain uses TRBV5-1 and TRBJ2-7; 8 bases are shared with TRBD2. The CDR3 has 16 amino acids. Germline V gene lookup returns CDR1 SGHRS and CDR2 YFSETQ. V lost 6 bases and J lost 1; bases outside the gene matches: 12. The DNA of the CDR3 is TGCGCCAGCACCCCACGGGAAGCGGGAGTATCCTACGAGCAGTACTTC. Translated: CASTPREAGVSYEQYF. Complete variable domain (other parts from reference TRBV5-1 and TRBJ2-7): KAGVTQTPRYLIKTRGQQVTLSCSPISGHRSVSWYQQTPGQGLQFLFEYFSETQRNKGNFPGRFSGRQFSNSRSEMNVSTLELGDSALYLCASTPREAGVSYEQYFGPGTRLTVT.

In its sample, this clonotype was seen a few times. The chain carries TRBV5-1 and TRBJ1-5; 7 nucleotides align to TRBD1. Germline values: CDR1 SGHRS, CDR2 YFSETQ. CDR3 length: 22 residues. The J segment lost 3 bases and the V segment lost 1 base, leaving 25 bases of the junction unmatched. The CDR3 coding sequence is TGCGCCAGCAGCTTGTTGGATCGTACTCGGGAACCGACAGGGAGGTTCAATCAGCCCCAGCATTTT. Its protein is CASSLLDRTREPTGRFNQPQHF.

The gene calls are TRBV6-5 and TRBJ2-1; D is perhaps TRBD2 (6 bases). The CDR3 spans 13 residues. The V gene's germline CDR1 is MNHEY and CDR2 SVGAGI. Deletions cut 1 base from V and 8 bases from J, with 9 bases between. The DNA of the CDR3 is TGTGCCAGCAGTTACTTGGGGGGTCATGAGCAGTTCTTC. It encodes CASSYLGGHEQFF.

In this sample, this clonotype turned up a few times. The genes are TRBV6-6 and TRBJ2-7, with TRBD1 matching 7 bases. The CDR3 runs to 15 residues. Germline CDR1 and CDR2: MNHNY and SVGAGI (reference sequence). V shed 6 bases and J 2 bases; nucleotides not matched to a gene: 10. CDR3 coding DNA: TGTGCCAGCAGGACGACAGGGATTCACCCCTACGAGCAGTACTTC. Translating it yields CASRTTGIHPYEQYF.

This clonotype occurred a few times. The chain couples TRBV27 to TRBJ2-3, with D perhaps TRBD1 (5 bases). V was shortened by 2 bases and J by 3 bases, with 12 bases between the two germline ends. Germline-derived CDR1 and CDR2 are MNHEY and SMNVEV (reference sequence). CDR3 length equals 15 residues. The CDR3 region has the DNA TGTGCCAGCAGTTTAAGGGGTAAAGGGACAGATACGCAGTATTTT. It encodes CASSLRGKGTDTQYF.

This clonotype was counted between two and nine times. The chain carries TRBV27 and TRBJ2-2, with 7 bases that match TRBD1. The CDR3 is 16 residues long. V lost 6 bases to trimming and J lost 5 bases; unmatched junction nucleotides: 12. CDR1 and CDR2 from the germline V gene are MNHEY and SMNVEV (reference sequence). For the CDR3, the DNA is TGTGCCAGCAGAGATACTCGAGGGGGCTATACCGGGGAGCTGTTTTTT. It yields the protein CASRDTRGGYTGELFF.

This clonotype turned up a few times. The gene calls are TRBV12-3 or TRBV12-4 and TRBJ2-4; D unresolved. The CDR3 sequence is 15 residues long. Trimming removed 1 base at V and 0 bases at J, with 7 bases between. CDR3: CASSLDPIAKNIQYF. The DNA for the CDR3 is TGTGCCAGCAGTTTAGATCCTATAGCCAAAAACATTCAGTACTTC.

This clonotype was picked up a small number of times. The V gene is TRBV29-1, the J gene TRBJ1-2, with TRBD1 as a possible D gene (5 bases). Germline CDR1 and CDR2: SQVTM and ANQGSEA. This CDR3 contains 14 residues. V lost 3 bases, J lost 4 bases, and 15 bases lay in between. The CDR3 sequence: CSVDRDPGPYGYTF. The CDR3 DNA reads TGCAGCGTTGACCGGGACCCGGGTCCCTATGGCTACACCTTC. Filled out from reference TRBV29-1 and TRBJ1-2, the complete variable domain reads SAVISQKPSRDICQRGTSLTIQCQVDSQVTMMFWYRQQPGQSLTLIATANQGSEATYESGFVIDKFPISRPNLTFSTLTVSNMSPEDSSIYLCSVDRDPGPYGYTFGSGTRLTVV.

Many counts were recorded for this clonotype. The V gene is TRBV5-6, the J gene TRBJ1-5; 7 bases match TRBD1. Germline V gene lookup returns CDR1 SGHDT and CDR2 YYEEEE. The CDR3 extends over 15 amino acids. Trimming at V came to 0 bases and at J to 3 bases, leaving 3 bases not matched to a gene. The CDR3 protein is CASSLGQGPNQPQHF. The CDR3 nucleotides read TGTGCCAGCAGCTTGGGACAGGGTCCCAATCAGCCCCAGCATTTT.

This chain connects TRBV30 to TRBJ1-1, with D hard to call. The CDR3 runs 15 residues. The germline V gene encodes CDR1 GTSNPN and CDR2 SVGIG (reference sequence). V was cut by 0 bases and J by 0 bases, with 11 bases left in between. CDR3 residues: CAWSVPTILNTEAFF. The CDR3 DNA follows: TGTGCCTGGAGTGTACCCACGATCCTGAACACTGAAGCTTTCTTT.

This chain connects TRBV11-3 to TRBJ1-3; D is possibly TRBD1 (6 bases). Trimming took 1 base from V and 2 from J, leaving 12 bases between them. CDR1 and CDR2 (germline): SGHNT, YENEEA. The length of the CDR3 is 16 residues. CDR3 DNA sequence: TGTGCCAGCAGCTTAGTTTTACAGGGTCCTGGAAACACCATATATTTT. As protein: CASSLVLQGPGNTIYF.

This clonotype was seen a single time. V usage is TRBV19 and J usage is TRBJ1-2; D is undetermined. Germline V lookup: CDR1 LNHDA, CDR2 SQIVND (reference sequence). Trimming took off 1 base at V and 0 bases at J, with 12 bases between the two ends. This CDR3 has 16 residues. The CDR3 nucleotides read TGTGCCAGTAGTATAGGGGTCGTGCAGGCTAACTATGGCTACACCTTC. Translating gives CASSIGVVQANYGYTF. The complete variable domain, with remaining parts taken from reference TRBV19 and TRBJ1-2, reads DGGITQSPKYLFRKEGQNVTLSCEQNLNHDAMYWYRQDPGQGLRLIYYSQIVNDFQKGDIAEGYSVSREKKESFPLTVTSAQKNPTAFYLCASSIGVVQANYGYTFGSGTRLTVV.